The 11 T cell receptor beta chains below were found in one sample sequenced in a study of T-cell reconstitution after alpha-beta-depleted transplantation in children. Unique molecular identifiers were used to barcode this TCRbeta library. In TCRdb, the PCR reads were re-called with MiXCR into one record per CDR3 protein. The table has roughly 500,000 distinct CDR3 sequences, approximately 13% seen once. Sequenced material: PBMCs from the stem cell graft donor, taken from the stem cell graft. The receptors originated from a human donor who donated a stem cell graft to a child with combined immunodeficiency.

There are a few counts of this clonotype. This rearrangement joins TRBV6-6 to TRBJ2-7, with 8 bases lining up with TRBD2. This CDR3 has 13 amino acids. Germline V CDR1 and CDR2: MNHNY, SVGAGI (reference sequence). V lost 2 bases to trimming and J lost 5 bases; unmatched junction nucleotides: 2. The CDR3 spells CASSYRGGDEQYF. The CDR3 region has the DNA TGTGCCAGCAGTTACCGGGGGGGCGACGAGCAGTACTTC.

At least ten counts were recorded for this clonotype. The V gene is TRBV29-1, the J gene TRBJ2-3; 9 bases match TRBD1. Germline V lookup: CDR1 SQVTM, CDR2 ANQGSEA. J gave up 3 bases and V 7 bases, and 8 bases lay outside the gene matches. The CDR3 consists of 14 residues. The CDR3 nucleotides read TGCAGCGGAAAGTCGACAGGGGGGACAGATACGCAGTATTTT. It translates to CSGKSTGGTDTQYF.

This rearrangement joins TRBV12-3 or TRBV12-4 to TRBJ1-1, with 7 bases that match TRBD1. This CDR3 has 12 residues. V trimming: 6 bases; J trimming: 10 bases; junction bases outside the gene matches: 8. CDR3 sequence: CASSRGQRTAFF. The CDR3 nucleotides read TGTGCCAGCAGCCGGGGACAGCGGACAGCTTTCTTT.

The CDR3 region is CASSPAGTTSTDTQYF. In nucleotides, the CDR3 is TGTGCCAGCAGTCCAGCCGGGACTACTAGCACAGATACGCAGTATTTT. The rearrangement uses TRBV11-2 and TRBJ2-3, with 7 bases lining up with TRBD2. The CDR3 contains 16 residues. The V and J ends lost 6 bases and 0 bases, in that order; junction bases with no gene match: 9. From germline, CDR1 is SGHAT and CDR2 FQNNGV. Full variable domain (outside the CDR3, taken from reference TRBV11-2 and TRBJ2-3): EAGVAQSPRYKIIEKRQSVAFWCNPISGHATLYWYQQILGQGPKLLIQFQNNGVVDDSQLPKDRFSAERLKGVDSTLKIQPAKLEDSAVYLCASSPAGTTSTDTQYFGPGTRLTVL.

This clonotype was recorded many times. The J gene is TRBJ1-1, the V gene TRBV6-2 or TRBV6-3; D is possibly TRBD1 (6 bases). The CDR3 length is 14 residues. CDR1 and CDR2 (germline): MNHEY, SVGEGT. V lost 4 bases and J 11 bases, leaving 20 bases between the germline ends. CDR3 in DNA: TGTGCCAGCAGTTCCGTAAGAAGGTACAGGGACGCTTTCTTT. This codes for CASSSVRRYRDAFF.

This clonotype was counted only a few times. The chain employs TRBV18 and TRBJ2-7, with a possible D match to TRBD2 (6 bases). This CDR3 is 14 amino acids long. Trimming took off 0 bases at V and 3 bases at J, with 9 bases between the two ends. The germline V gene encodes CDR1 KGHSH and CDR2 LQKENI. The CDR3 DNA follows: TGTGCCAGCTCACCACCCGGGACTGGCTACGAGCAGTACTTC. Encoded protein: CASSPPGTGYEQYF.

In this sample, this clonotype turned up many times. V gene TRBV5-1 combines with J gene TRBJ2-6; no reliable D call. This CDR3 has 14 amino acids. The V and J ends lost 4 bases and 0 bases respectively, with 5 bases between them. Germline V gives CDR1 SGHRS, CDR2 YFSETQ. In DNA, the CDR3 is TGCGCCAGCAGCGTTAACTCTGGGGCCAACGTCCTGACTTTC. It yields the protein CASSVNSGANVLTF.

The rearrangement joins TRBV6-1 to TRBJ2-1, with 16 bases aligning to TRBD2. This CDR3 contains 14 residues. CDR1 and CDR2 (germline): MNHNS, SASEGT. Unmatched junction bases numbered 7, after V lost 5 bases and J lost 15 bases. This CDR3 is CASSLGTSGRASFF. The DNA for the CDR3 is TGTGCCAGCAGTCTCGGGACTAGCGGGAGGGCCTCGTTCTTC.

The chain carries TRBV7-2 and TRBJ2-7, with D possibly matching TRBD1 (5 bases). This CDR3 contains 15 residues. V lost 4 bases to trimming and J lost 4 bases, with 17 bases between them. Germline V gene data show CDR1 as SGHTA and CDR2 as FQGNSA. The CDR3 region has the DNA TGTGCCAGCAGCTCGACAACAGGTGTTGTTTACGAGCAGTACTTC. This gives the protein CASSSTTGVVYEQYF. Combining the CDR3 with reference TRBV7-2 and TRBJ2-7 gives the whole variable domain GAGVSQSPSNKVTEKGKDVELRCDPISGHTALYWYRQSLGQGLEFLIYFQGNSAPDKSGLPSDRFSAERTGGSVSTLTIQRTQQEDSAVYLCASSSTTGVVYEQYFGPGTRLTVT.

This clonotype occurred a few times. One end of the junction does not line up with germline, which may come from a read error. V and J are TRBV12-3 or TRBV12-4 and TRBJ2-7, with 9 bases matching TRBD1. This CDR3 spans 19 amino acids. The CDR3 region has the DNA TGTGCCATCAGTTTAATGGCGGTTACAGGGGGCGGACTCGGGTACGAGCAGTACTTC. Residues: CAISLMAVTGGGLGYEQYF.

This clonotype was counted only a few times. The chain is built from TRBV7-9 and TRBJ2-7; tentatively, D is TRBD2 (6 bases). The CDR3 sequence is 14 residues long. Trimming pared 5 bases from V and 3 bases from J, leaving 14 bases between. CDR1 SEHNR and CDR2 FQNEAQ come from the germline V gene (reference sequence). CDR3 residues: CASSRQDGGYEQYF. CDR3 DNA: TGTGCCAGCAGCCGCCAAGACGGGGGCTACGAGCAGTACTTC.